The rows below give T cell receptor beta chains drawn from one sample of a study of CD8+ T cells in alopecia areata. Generated by immunoSEQ multiplex PCR, the TCRdb table keeps only in-frame clones and is missing some. In the table there are 110,000 or so clones, approximately 50% of which are singletons. Sequencing was carried out using NKG2D-low CD8+ T cells sorted from blood. These TCRs come from a human donor with alopecia areata. Both conserved end residues are part of each CDR3.

v_gene,j_gene,CDR3aa
TRBV27,TRBJ2-1,CASGGQLGSSYNEQFF
TRBV29-1,TRBJ2-7,CSAPERLGEQYF
TRBV9,TRBJ1-5,CASGPTGSSQPQHF
TRBV28,TRBJ2-4,CASSAGSTGAKNIQYF
TRBV7-9,TRBJ1-2,CASSLQRDRVNYGYTF
TRBV7-2,TRBJ2-7,CASSFPPGQDYEQYF
TRBV7-9,TRBJ2-1,CASSFPRTSDNEQFF
TRBV28,TRBJ2-7,CASSIRGKYEQYF
TRBV27,TRBJ2-3,CASSPGLAADTQYF
TRBV6-5,TRBJ2-3,CASSYHLGVTDTQYF
TRBV6-1,TRBJ2-7,CASSDGGAGSYEQYF
TRBV4-1,TRBJ2-7,CASSQAPGLREQYF
TRBV6-5,TRBJ2-3,CASRAGDTQYF
TRBV29-1,TRBJ1-3,CSAVIPAFSGNTIYF
TRBV13,TRBJ1-1,CASSAPGTEAFF
TRBV2,TRBJ1-1,CATPGDSTEAFF
TRBV9,TRBJ2-7,CASSVKGGPYEQYF
TRBV29-1,TRBJ2-3,CSVEEDTQYF
TRBV25-1,TRBJ2-1,CASSEVAGSSYNEQFF
TRBV6-5,TRBJ2-1,CASSTSGNEQFF
TRBV27,TRBJ1-2,CASSLGTGSGYTF
TRBV6-1,TRBJ1-5,CASSEALGASQPQHF
TRBV27,TRBJ2-7,CASSLIASVVPYEQYF
TRBV5-1,TRBJ2-7,CASRGESTFYEQYF
TRBV5-4,TRBJ2-7,CASSLEGARREQYF
TRBV27,TRBJ2-2,CASSLRLNGELFF